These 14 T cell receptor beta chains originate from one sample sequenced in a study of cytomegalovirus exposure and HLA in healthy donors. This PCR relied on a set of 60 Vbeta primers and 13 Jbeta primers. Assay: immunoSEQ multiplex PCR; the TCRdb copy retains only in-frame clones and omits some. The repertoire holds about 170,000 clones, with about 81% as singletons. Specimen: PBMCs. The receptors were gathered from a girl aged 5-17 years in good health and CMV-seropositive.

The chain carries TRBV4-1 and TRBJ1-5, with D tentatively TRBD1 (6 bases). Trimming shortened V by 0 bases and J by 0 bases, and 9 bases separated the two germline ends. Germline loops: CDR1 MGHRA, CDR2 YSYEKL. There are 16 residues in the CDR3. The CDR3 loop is CASSQDGTLSNQPQHF. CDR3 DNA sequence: TGCGCCAGCAGCCAAGATGGGACACTTAGCAATCAGCCCCAGCATTTT.

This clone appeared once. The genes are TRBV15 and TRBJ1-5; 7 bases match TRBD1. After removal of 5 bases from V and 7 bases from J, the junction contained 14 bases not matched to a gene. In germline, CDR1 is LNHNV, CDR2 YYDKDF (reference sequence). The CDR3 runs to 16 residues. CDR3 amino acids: CATSRLPGGSGQPQHF. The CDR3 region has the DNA TGTGCCACCAGCCGCCTTCCAGGGGGGTCAGGGCAGCCCCAGCATTTT.

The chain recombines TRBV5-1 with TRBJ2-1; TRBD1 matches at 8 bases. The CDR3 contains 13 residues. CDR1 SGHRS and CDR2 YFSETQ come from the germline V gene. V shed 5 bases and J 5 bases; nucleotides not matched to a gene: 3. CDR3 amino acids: CASSLDRDNEQFF. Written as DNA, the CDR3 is TGCGCCAGCAGTCTGGACAGGGACAATGAGCAGTTCTTC.

The CDR3: CASSFAYRAYSYEQYF. The CDR3 nucleotides are TGTGCCAGCAGCTTTGCTTACAGGGCCTACTCCTACGAGCAGTACTTC. The J gene is TRBJ2-7, the V gene TRBV11-3; D perhaps matches TRBD1 (6 bases). This CDR3 region has 16 residues. Trimming cost V 3 bases and J 0 bases, with 15 bases left between them. The V gene's germline CDR1 is SGHNT and CDR2 YENEEA. Based on the CDR3 plus reference TRBV11-3 and TRBJ2-7, the full variable domain is EAGVVQSPRYKIIEKKQPVAFWCNPISGHNTLYWYLQNLGQGPELLIRYENEEAVDDSQLPKDRFSAERLKGVDSTLKIQPAELGDSAVYLCASSFAYRAYSYEQYFGPGTRLTVT.

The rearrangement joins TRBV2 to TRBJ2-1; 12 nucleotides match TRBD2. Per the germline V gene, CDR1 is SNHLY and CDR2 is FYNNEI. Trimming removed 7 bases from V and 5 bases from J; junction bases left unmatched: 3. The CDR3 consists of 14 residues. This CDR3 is CASIGLAGNNEQFF. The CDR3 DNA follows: TGTGCCAGCATAGGACTAGCGGGAAACAATGAGCAGTTCTTC.

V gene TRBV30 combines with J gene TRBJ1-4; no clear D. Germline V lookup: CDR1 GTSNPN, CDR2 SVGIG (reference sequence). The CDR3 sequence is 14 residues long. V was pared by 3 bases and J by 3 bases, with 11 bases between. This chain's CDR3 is CAWSSGSSNEKLFF. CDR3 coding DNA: TGTGCCTGGAGCTCAGGTTCGTCTAATGAAAAACTGTTTTTT.

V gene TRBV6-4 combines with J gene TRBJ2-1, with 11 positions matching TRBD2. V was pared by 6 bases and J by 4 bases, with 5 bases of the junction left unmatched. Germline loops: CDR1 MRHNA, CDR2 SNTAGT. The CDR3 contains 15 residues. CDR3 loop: CASRRLAGTYNEQFF. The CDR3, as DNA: TGTGCCAGCAGACGACTAGCGGGAACTTACAATGAGCAGTTCTTC.

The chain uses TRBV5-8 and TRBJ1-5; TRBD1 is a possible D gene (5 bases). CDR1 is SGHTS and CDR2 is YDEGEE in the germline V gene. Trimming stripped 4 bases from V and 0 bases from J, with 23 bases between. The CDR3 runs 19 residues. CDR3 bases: TGTGCCAGCAGCCCCCGACTAGGGCGGGACGGAGTTAGCAATCAGCCCCAGCATTTT. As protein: CASSPRLGRDGVSNQPQHF.

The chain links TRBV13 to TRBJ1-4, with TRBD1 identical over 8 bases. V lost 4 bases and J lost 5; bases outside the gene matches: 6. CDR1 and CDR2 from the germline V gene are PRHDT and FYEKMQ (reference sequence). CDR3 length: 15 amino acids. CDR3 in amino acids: CASSSNRGTNEKLFF. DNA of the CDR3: TGTGCCAGCAGCTCGAACAGGGGGACGAATGAAAAACTGTTTTTT.

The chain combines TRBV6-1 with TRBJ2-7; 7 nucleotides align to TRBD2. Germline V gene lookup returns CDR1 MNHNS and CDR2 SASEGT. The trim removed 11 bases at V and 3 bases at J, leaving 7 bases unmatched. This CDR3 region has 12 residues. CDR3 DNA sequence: TGTGCCGCGGGAGTTCATTACTACGAGCAGTACTTC. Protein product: CAAGVHYYEQYF.

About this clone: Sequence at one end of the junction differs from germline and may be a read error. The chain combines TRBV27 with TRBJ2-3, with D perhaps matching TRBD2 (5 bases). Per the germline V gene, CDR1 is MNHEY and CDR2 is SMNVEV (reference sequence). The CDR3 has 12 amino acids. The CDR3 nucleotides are TGTGCCAGCAGTTCAGTAAGAGGAGGTCGAGCGTTT. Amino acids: CASSSVRGGRAF.

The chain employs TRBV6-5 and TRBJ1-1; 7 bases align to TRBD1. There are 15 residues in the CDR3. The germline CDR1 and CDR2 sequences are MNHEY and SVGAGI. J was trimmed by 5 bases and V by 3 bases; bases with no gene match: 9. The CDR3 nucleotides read TGTGCCAGCAGTTATTCGGCGCAGGGGGTTACTGAAGCTTTCTTT. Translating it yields CASSYSAQGVTEAFF.

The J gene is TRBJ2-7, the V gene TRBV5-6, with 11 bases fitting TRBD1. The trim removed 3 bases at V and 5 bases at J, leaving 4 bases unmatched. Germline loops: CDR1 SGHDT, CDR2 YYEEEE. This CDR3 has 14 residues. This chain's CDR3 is CASSYGTGGHEQYF. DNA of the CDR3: TGTGCCAGCAGCTACGGGACAGGGGGTCACGAGCAGTACTTC.

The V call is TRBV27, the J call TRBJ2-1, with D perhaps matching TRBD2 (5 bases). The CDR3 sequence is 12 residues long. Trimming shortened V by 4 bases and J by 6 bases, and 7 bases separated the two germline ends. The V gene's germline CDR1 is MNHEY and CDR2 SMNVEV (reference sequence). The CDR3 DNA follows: TGTGCCAGCAGTTGGAGGCGCAATGAGCAGTTCTTC. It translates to CASSWRRNEQFF.